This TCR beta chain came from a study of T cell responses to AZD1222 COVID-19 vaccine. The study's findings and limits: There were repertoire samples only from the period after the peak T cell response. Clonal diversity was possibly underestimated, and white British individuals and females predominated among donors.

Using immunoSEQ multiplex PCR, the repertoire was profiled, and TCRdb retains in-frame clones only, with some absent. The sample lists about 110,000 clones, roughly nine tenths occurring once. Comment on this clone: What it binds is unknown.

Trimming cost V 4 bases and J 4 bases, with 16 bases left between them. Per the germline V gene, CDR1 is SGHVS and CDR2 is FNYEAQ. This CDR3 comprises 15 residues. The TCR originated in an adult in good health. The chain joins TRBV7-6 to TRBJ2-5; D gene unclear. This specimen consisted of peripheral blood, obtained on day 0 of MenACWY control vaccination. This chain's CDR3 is CASSSRTGFPETQYF. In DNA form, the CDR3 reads TGTGCCAGCAGCTCCAGGACGGGTTTCCCAGAGACCCAGTACTTC.